The 4 T cell receptor beta chains below come from one sample, sequenced in a study of tumor-infiltrating lymphocytes in primary liver carcinoma. Making TCR beta cDNA involved approximately 530 ng total RNA and a constant-region primer. Library construction for TCR beta comprised three nested multiplex PCR rounds performed with slightly modified ARM-PCR. The study ran its first two PCR rounds for 9 to 10 cycles each, using TRBV1-TRBV30 forward primers and a C-beta reverse primer. TCRdb reprocessed the multiplex PCR reads with MiXCR, giving one entry per CDR3 protein. The sample carries approximately 300,000 distinct CDR3 sequences, around three fifths recorded once. Blood RNA originated from unsorted whole blood, with germline DNA additionally extracted. The specimen sequenced was peripheral blood. These receptors all stem from a man aged 40-55 years with primary liver carcinoma and hepatitis B virus infection.

The CDR3 nucleotides are TGTGCCAGCAGTTCCATCCGGGACAGGGGGCTTAGCACAGATACGCAGTATTTT. Protein product: CASSSIRDRGLSTDTQYF. The genes are TRBV28 and TRBJ2-3; TRBD1 matches at 12 bases. This CDR3 region has 18 residues. CDR1 is MDHEN and CDR2 is SYDVKM in the germline V gene. J was trimmed by 0 bases and V by 4 bases; bases with no gene match: 8.

As regards this clonotype: A much more abundant neighbour one base away suggests this may be a read error. The V and J genes are TRBV5-4 and TRBJ1-5, with D possibly matching TRBD1 (6 bases). V was cut by 4 bases and J by 6 bases, with 11 bases left in between. This CDR3 has 13 amino acids. Germline V gene data show CDR1 as SGHNT and CDR2 as YYREEE (reference sequence). The CDR3 spells CASSPTGCQPQHF. The CDR3, as DNA: TGTGCCAGCAGCCCCACAGGGTGTCAGCCCCAGCATTTT.

This clonotype has just one count. V usage is TRBV6-6 and J usage is TRBJ2-1, with a tentative D call TRBD1 (5 bases). V lost 11 bases, J lost 0 bases, and 17 bases lay in between. The length of the CDR3 is 15 residues. CDR1 MNHNY and CDR2 SVGAGI come from the germline V gene (reference sequence). The CDR3 loop reads CAGTTRQGSYNEQFF. CDR3 DNA: TGTGCCGGCACCACCCGGCAGGGCTCCTACAATGAGCAGTTCTTC.

The V call is TRBV12-5, the J call TRBJ2-7, with 8 bases aligning to TRBD2. Germline trimming cut 5 bases from V and 4 bases from J; bases unmatched to any gene: 10. The CDR3 sequence is 15 residues long. The V gene's germline CDR1 is LGHNT and CDR2 FRNRAP. CDR3 protein: CASGLKAGVRYEQYF. CDR3 sequence (DNA): TGTGCTAGTGGTCTGAAAGCGGGAGTAAGGTACGAGCAGTACTTC. The full variable domain, with the rest looked up from reference TRBV12-5 and TRBJ2-7, is DARVTQTPRHKVTEMGQEVTMRCQPILGHNTVFWYRQTMMQGLELLAYFRNRAPLDDSGMPKDRFSAEMPDATLATLKIQPSEPRDSAVYFCASGLKAGVRYEQYFGPGTRLTVT.